Listed below are T cell receptor beta chains from one sample, sequenced in a study of beta chain features in type 1 diabetes. The method was immunoSEQ multiplex PCR; TCRdb's version includes in-frame clones alone and lacks a portion of them. The data show 500,000 to 650,000 clones, with roughly 12% seen just once and 0.09% to 0.15% held by the top ten. Material for sequencing was naive CD4+ T cells from blood. These receptors came from a man aged 30 to 45 with type 1 diabetes. Each CDR3 is given with its conserved first and last residue. A D gene is named only where the DNA matches it firmly. Part of the rows lack a size; the others show once, few, many or a class for expanded clones.

D gene,clone size,J gene,V gene,CDR3 DNA,CDR3 protein
.,.,TRBJ2-5,TRBV5-1,TGCGCCAGCAGCTTGTTTAGCACCCAAGAGACCCAGTACTTC,CASSLFSTQETQYF
.,.,TRBJ2-1,TRBV6-6,TGTGCCAGCAGTTACAATTTTAGAAATGAGCAGTTCTTC,CASSYNFRNEQFF
.,few,TRBJ1-4,TRBV25-1,TGTGCCAGCAATTCGGGGGGAAGACGAGAAAAACTGTTTTTT,CASNSGGRREKLFF
.,.,TRBJ2-7,TRBV6-5,TGTGCCAGCAGCAGGGAGCCCTCCTACGAGCAGTACTTC,CASSREPSYEQYF
.,few,TRBJ2-1,TRBV6-5,TGTGCCAGCAGTTACGTCCGGTCTACCTACAATGAGCAGTTCTTC,CASSYVRSTYNEQFF
.,.,TRBJ2-7,TRBV5-1,TGCGCCTCAGCGAGGGAACCGGGAGCCTTCTCCTACGAGCAGTACTTC,CASAREPGAFSYEQYF
TRBD1,.,TRBJ1-6,TRBV4-3,TGCGCCAGCAGCCAACTGGACAGGCCACGCTCACCCCTCCACTTT,CASSQLDRPRSPLHF
.,.,TRBJ2-7,TRBV7-9,TGTGCCAGCAGCCACCCCGCCCCTCGGCAGTACTTC,CASSHPAPRQYF
.,.,TRBJ2-7,TRBV11-3,TGTGCCAGCAGCTTAGATATGATAACAGGGATTTACTTC,CASSLDMITGIYF
.,.,TRBJ1-5,TRBV6-6,TGTGCCAGCAGTTACGATCGGGGCGACGGCAATCAGCCCCAGCATTTT,CASSYDRGDGNQPQHF
TRBD1,few,TRBJ1-5,TRBV29-1,TGCAGCGTCGCCCCAGGGGGCGGTCAGCCCCAGCATTTT,CSVAPGGGQPQHF
TRBD1,.,TRBJ1-2,TRBV28,TGTGCCAGCAGGGTGCCCACGGGAGGACAGGGGGCGCGCGGCTACACCTTC,CASRVPTGGQGARGYTF
.,.,TRBJ1-2,TRBV29-1,TGCAGCGTCGCTCAGGGCGGTTCCTCTGGCTACACCTTC,CSVAQGGSSGYTF
.,.,TRBJ1-2,TRBV7-2,TGTGCCAGCAGCTTAGTCGCCAGGGAGTATGGCTACACCTTC,CASSLVAREYGYTF
TRBD1,few,TRBJ1-3,TRBV23-1,TGCGCCAGACCCGGGACAGCTGGAAACACCATATATTTT,CARPGTAGNTIYF
TRBD2,.,TRBJ2-2,TRBV7-2,TGTGCCAGCAGCCCTGGACTAGCGTCAGGGGAGCTGTTTTTT,CASSPGLASGELFF
TRBD1,.,TRBJ1-2,TRBV5-1,TGCGCCAGCAGCTTTGGATGGACAGGGAACTATGGCTACACCTTC,CASSFGWTGNYGYTF
TRBD1,few,TRBJ1-5,TRBV30,TGTGCCTGGAGTATTACAGGGGGTGGGCCCCAGCATTTT,CAWSITGGGPQHF
.,many,TRBJ2-4,TRBV7-2,TGTGCCAGCAGCTTATCCTCGACAGATCTAAACATTCAGTACTTC,CASSLSSTDLNIQYF
.,.,TRBJ1-1,TRBV9,TGTGCCAGCAGCGTAGGGACTGAGAACACTGAAGCTTTCTTT,CASSVGTENTEAFF
.,.,TRBJ2-7,TRBV7-9,TGTGCCAGCAGCCCACGAGGGAGCTACGAGCAGTACTTC,CASSPRGSYEQYF
.,.,TRBJ2-3,TRBV25-1,TGTGCCAGCAGTGTTTGGGCAGATACGCAGTATTTT,CASSVWADTQYF
TRBD1,.,TRBJ1-1,TRBV5-1,TGCGCCAGCAGCTACTCGGGACAGGGTCCCACTGAAGCTTTCTTT,CASSYSGQGPTEAFF
.,few,TRBJ1-2,TRBV9,TGTGCCAGCAGCGTAGAGGGAGGATACTATGGCTACACCTTC,CASSVEGGYYGYTF
.,.,TRBJ2-4,TRBV5-5,TGTGCCAGCAGCTTGGAACTGGGGGACTCCAAAAACATTCAGTACTTC,CASSLELGDSKNIQYF
TRBD1,.,TRBJ1-2,TRBV5-1,TGCGCCAGCAGCTCCACAGGGGGCGGCTACACCTTC,CASSSTGGGYTF
.,few,TRBJ2-7,TRBV7-2,TGTGCCAGCAGCTTAACACAGGGCCCCGGCTACGAGCAGTACTTC,CASSLTQGPGYEQYF
.,.,TRBJ2-3,TRBV5-1,TGCGCCAGCAGCTTGGCTACCGGAAGCACAGATACGCAGTATTTT,CASSLATGSTDTQYF
.,few,TRBJ2-5,TRBV2,TGTGCCAGCAGTCCTGGCCTTTGGGAGACCCAGTACTTC,CASSPGLWETQYF
.,few,TRBJ2-4,TRBV7-8,TGTGCCAGCAGCCCCGGTAGGGGCTTAGCCAAAAACATTCAGTACTTC,CASSPGRGLAKNIQYF
.,.,TRBJ1-2,TRBV11-2,TGTGCCAGCAGCTTCCAAACAGGGACGGGAGGCTACACCTTC,CASSFQTGTGGYTF
TRBD1,few,TRBJ2-1,TRBV4-1,TGCGCCAGCAGCCTGGGGACAGGGGGCAGAGAGCAGTTCTTC,CASSLGTGGREQFF
TRBD1,.,TRBJ1-2,TRBV4-2,TGTGCCAGCAGCCAAGATGGGACAGTTTTTCTGAATGGCTACACCTTC,CASSQDGTVFLNGYTF
TRBD1,.,TRBJ1-1,TRBV19,TGTGCCAGTAGGGGACAGGGGGCCGGAAACACTGAAGCTTTCTTT,CASRGQGAGNTEAFF
.,.,TRBJ2-7,TRBV29-1,TGCAGCGTTTCGGACAGCCTTTACTACGAGCAGTACTTC,CSVSDSLYYEQYF
TRBD1,.,TRBJ1-2,TRBV6-5,TGTGCCAGCAGTTACTTTGGACAGGGGACCTATGGCTACACCTTC,CASSYFGQGTYGYTF
.,.,TRBJ2-7,TRBV7-9,TGTGCCAGCAGCTTAGGCCCCGTCGTGGGCGAGCAGTACTTC,CASSLGPVVGEQYF
.,few,TRBJ2-1,TRBV7-2,TGTGCCAGCAGCCCATCGACTGGTAATGAGCAGTTCTTC,CASSPSTGNEQFF
.,.,TRBJ2-2,TRBV18,TGTGCCAGCTCACCATTAGATCACGCCAGGGTCACCGGGGAGCTGTTTTTT,CASSPLDHARVTGELFF
.,.,TRBJ1-2,TRBV12-5,TGTGCTAGTGGTTTGCCCCCCGGGGGCTACACCTTC,CASGLPPGGYTF